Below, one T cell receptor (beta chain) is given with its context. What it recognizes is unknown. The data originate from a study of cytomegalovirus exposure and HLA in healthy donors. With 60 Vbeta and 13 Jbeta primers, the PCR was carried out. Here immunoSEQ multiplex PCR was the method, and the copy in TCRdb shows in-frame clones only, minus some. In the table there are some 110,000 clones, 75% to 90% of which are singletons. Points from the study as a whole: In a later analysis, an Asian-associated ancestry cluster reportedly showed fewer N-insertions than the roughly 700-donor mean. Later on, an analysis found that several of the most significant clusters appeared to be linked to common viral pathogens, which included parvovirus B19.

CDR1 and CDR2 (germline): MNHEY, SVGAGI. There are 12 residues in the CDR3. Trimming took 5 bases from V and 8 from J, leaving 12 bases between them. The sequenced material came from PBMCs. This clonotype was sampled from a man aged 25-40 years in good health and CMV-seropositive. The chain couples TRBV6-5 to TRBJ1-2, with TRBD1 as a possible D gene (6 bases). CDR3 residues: CASSRRQDGYTF. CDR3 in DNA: TGTGCCAGCAGTCGACGACAGGACGGCTACACCTTC.